This TCR beta chain was identified in a study of Graves' ophthalmopathy and Graves' hyperthyroidism. Amplification of TCR beta CDR3 regions used RNA transcripts. Following a first-round RT-PCR that used HTBI primers, a second-round multiplex PCR was carried out. In TCRdb, the multiplex PCR reads were re-called with MiXCR into one record per CDR3 protein. The profile shows about 400,000 distinct CDR3 sequences, approximately 15% of them singletons. In its sample, this clonotype was seen a few times. The antigen remains undetermined. Researchers turned away patients with other autoimmune diseases, uncontrolled infections, pregnancy or lactation. Whole-study results and caveats: Among expanded thyroid clonotypes above 0.001 frequency, most also occurred in blood.

The sequenced sample was peripheral blood. The TCR was taken from a woman between 18 and 29 years old with stable Graves' hyperthyroidism.

The CDR3 region has the DNA TGCGCCAGCAGCCTAGACCCGGGGAACATTCAGTACTTC. Protein sequence: CASSLDPGNIQYF. The genes are TRBV4-1 and TRBJ2-4; D is perhaps TRBD2 (5 bases). There are 13 residues in the CDR3. From germline, CDR1 is MGHRA and CDR2 YSYEKL. V lost 4 bases to trimming and J lost 7 bases, with 11 bases between them.